The rows below give T cell receptor beta chains drawn from one sample of a study of blood T cell repertoires in COVID-19. Assay used: immunoSEQ multiplex PCR; TCRdb lists only in-frame clones, some missing. Here the sample spans approximately 300,000 clones, around 87% being singletons. Sequenced: peripheral blood. All receptors derive from a man aged 45-65 years with active or convalescent COVID-19. Each CDR3 is given with its conserved first and last residue.

v_gene	j_gene	CDR3aa
TRBV2	TRBJ2-2	CASTGDLTGGELFF
TRBV3-1/TRBV3-2	TRBJ2-3	CASSLLTRAAYTDTQYF
TRBV2	TRBJ2-6	CASREGTGGSGANVLTF
TRBV27	TRBJ1-5	CASSLLNSNQPQHF
TRBV7-6	TRBJ1-2	CASSLNTAGYGYTF
TRBV28	TRBJ2-1	CASSSPTGGGGGEQFF
TRBV5-1	TRBJ1-3	CASSDRPLSGNTIYF
TRBV3-1/TRBV3-2	TRBJ2-1	CASSYRAVDEQFF
TRBV28	TRBJ1-1	CASSGKQGWSTEAFF
TRBV6-5	TRBJ2-7	CASSRQGGEQYF
TRBV18	TRBJ1-2	CASSPIEQRYGYTF
TRBV28	TRBJ2-7	CASSSTRDRGGYEQYF
TRBV19	TRBJ2-6	CASSDRPSGANVLTF
TRBV21-1	TRBJ1-1	CASSIKSPEAFF
TRBV6-1	TRBJ1-1	CASSGRRGTDNTEAFF
TRBV7-6	TRBJ2-6	CASSPQPRPSGANVLTF
TRBV14	TRBJ1-3	CASSQGQSSGNTIYF
TRBV28	TRBJ1-1	CAINAAGGMMDTEAFF
TRBV10-3	TRBJ2-1	CAIRGDYNEQFF
TRBV28	TRBJ1-4	CASSLEGATTNEKLFF
TRBV19	TRBJ2-1	CASSRQGWSYNEQFF
TRBV6-2/TRBV6-3	TRBJ1-1	CASSYASTEAFF
TRBV27	TRBJ2-7	CASSSGQGFYEQYF
TRBV5-1	TRBJ1-6	CASSLDPDRGLSPLHF
TRBV15	TRBJ2-7	CATSRDYPYEQYF
TRBV4-1	TRBJ2-7	CASSQGALAGMTYEQYF
TRBV6-2/TRBV6-3	TRBJ2-5	CASSYPQGAQTQYF
TRBV6-5	TRBJ1-2	CASTDREGDGYTF
TRBV6-6	TRBJ2-1	CATERTGSEQFF
TRBV7-2	TRBJ2-1	CASSLSGGASNEQFF
TRBV7-2	TRBJ2-5	CASSLARGSRGNQETQYF
TRBV7-9	TRBJ1-4	CASSFATGWGIITNEKLFF
TRBV19	TRBJ1-1	CASSPREGARLNTEAFF
TRBV28	TRBJ1-4	CASSEASLENEKLFF
TRBV7-3	TRBJ1-1	CASSLTGMNTEAFF
TRBV9	TRBJ1-6	CASSVDGEIRSPLHF
TRBV29-1	TRBJ1-1	CSVATGIWTEAFF